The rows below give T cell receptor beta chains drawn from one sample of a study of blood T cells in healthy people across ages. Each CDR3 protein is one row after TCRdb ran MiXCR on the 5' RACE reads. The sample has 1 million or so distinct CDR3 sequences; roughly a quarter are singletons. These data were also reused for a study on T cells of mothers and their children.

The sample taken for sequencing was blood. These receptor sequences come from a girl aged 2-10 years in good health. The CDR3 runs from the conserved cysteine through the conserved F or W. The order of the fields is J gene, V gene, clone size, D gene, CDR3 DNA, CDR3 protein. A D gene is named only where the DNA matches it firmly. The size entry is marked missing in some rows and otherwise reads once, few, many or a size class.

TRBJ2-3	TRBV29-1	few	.	TGCAGCGTTGAACCTGGGATGGGGGATACGCAGTATTTT	CSVEPGMGDTQYF
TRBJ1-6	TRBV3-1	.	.	TGTGCCAGCAGCCAAGCAGGGTATAATTCACCCCTCCACTTT	CASSQAGYNSPLHF
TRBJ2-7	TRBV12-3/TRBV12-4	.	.	TGTGCCAGCAGTCCTTATCGCAGGGGCTACGAGCAGTACTTC	CASSPYRRGYEQYF
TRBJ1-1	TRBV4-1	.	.	TGCGCCAGCAGTAAAGGAGTAGACAGGCTGGCCACTGAAGCTTTCTTT	CASSKGVDRLATEAFF
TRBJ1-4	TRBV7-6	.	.	TGTGCCACGGGGGGACCAACTAATGAAAAACTGTTTTTT	CATGGPTNEKLFF
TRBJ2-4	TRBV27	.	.	TGTGCCAGCAGTTTCTCGCAGCTAGCCAAAAACATTCAGTACTTC	CASSFSQLAKNIQYF
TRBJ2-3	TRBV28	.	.	TGTGCCAGCAGTACCCCACCCGGGAGTGCTAGCACAGATACGCAGTATTTT	CASSTPPGSASTDTQYF
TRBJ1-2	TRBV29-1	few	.	TGCAGCGTTCGGACGGGAGCTAACTATGGCTACACCTTC	CSVRTGANYGYTF
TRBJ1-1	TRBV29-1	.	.	TGCAGCGTTGAAACCCCGAACACTGAAGCTTTCTTT	CSVETPNTEAFF
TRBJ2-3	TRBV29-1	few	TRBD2	TGCAGCGTGACCCTAGCGGGGGCACTCACAGATACGCAGTATTTT	CSVTLAGALTDTQYF
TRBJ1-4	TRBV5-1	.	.	TGCGCCAGCAGCCCGGGGAATTCTGAAAAACTGTTTTTT	CASSPGNSEKLFF
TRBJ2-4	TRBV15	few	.	TGTGCCACCAGCGGATACGGGACTGATATAGCCAAAAACATTCAGTACTTC	CATSGYGTDIAKNIQYF
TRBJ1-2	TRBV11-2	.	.	TGTGCCAGCAGCTCGCTCAGGGGAAGAGCGGATGGCTACACCTTC	CASSSLRGRADGYTF
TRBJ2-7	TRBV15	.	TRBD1	TGTGCCACCAGCAGGTTTAAACAGGGGGTGGACGAGCAGTACTTC	CATSRFKQGVDEQYF
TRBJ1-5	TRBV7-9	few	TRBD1	TGTGCCAGCAGCTCAGGGACAGGGGGAGGAAATCAGCCCCAGCATTTT	CASSSGTGGGNQPQHF
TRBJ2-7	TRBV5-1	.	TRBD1	TGCGCCAGCAGCCAACCGACAGGGAACTACGAGCAGTACTTC	CASSQPTGNYEQYF
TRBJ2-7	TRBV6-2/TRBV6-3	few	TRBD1	TGTGCCAGCAGTCACACCGGGACAGGGGGCTACGAGCAGTACTTC	CASSHTGTGGYEQYF
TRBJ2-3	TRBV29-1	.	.	TGCAGCGTTGAAGCTGGCACAGATACGCAGTATTTT	CSVEAGTDTQYF
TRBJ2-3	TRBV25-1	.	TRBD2	TGTGTCAGCAGTGATCTAAGTATGGGAGCGGGAGGATCTGCAGATACGCAGTATTTT	CVSSDLSMGAGGSADTQYF
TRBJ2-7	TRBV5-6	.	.	TGTGCCAGCAGCTCGCGAAGCGCCCAGGTCTACGAGCAGTACTTC	CASSSRSAQVYEQYF
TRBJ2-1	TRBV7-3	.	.	TGTGCCACGTCAAGGGACACGGGAACCTACAATGAGCAGTTCTTC	CATSRDTGTYNEQFF
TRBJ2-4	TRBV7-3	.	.	TGTGCCAGCAGCCAAGGAGCCAAAAACATTCAGTACTTC	CASSQGAKNIQYF
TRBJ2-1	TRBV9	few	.	TGTGCCAGCAGCCCAGAGGTAGCCTTCATTGAGCAGTTCTTC	CASSPEVAFIEQFF
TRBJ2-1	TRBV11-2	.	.	TGTGCCAGCAGCTTAGTGAGGGCGAGCTCCTACAATGAGCAGTTCTTC	CASSLVRASSYNEQFF
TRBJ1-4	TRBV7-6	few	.	TGTGCCAGCAGCCGAGAGACAGGATTTAATGAAAAACTGTTTTTT	CASSRETGFNEKLFF
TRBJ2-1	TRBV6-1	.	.	TGTGCCAGCACTATGAATCGGCGCACGAATGAGCAGTTCTTC	CASTMNRRTNEQFF
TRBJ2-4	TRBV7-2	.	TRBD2	TGTGCCAGCAGCTTAGAGGGACTACTCGGACCTTTTCAGTACTTC	CASSLEGLLGPFQYF
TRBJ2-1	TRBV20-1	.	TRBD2	TGCAGTGCTAGAGATGGTAGCGGGTATGACAATGAGCAGTTCTTC	CSARDGSGYDNEQFF
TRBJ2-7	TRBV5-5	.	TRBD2	TGTGCCAGCAGCTCCCTTCAGGGAGGGGAGCAGTACTTC	CASSSLQGGEQYF
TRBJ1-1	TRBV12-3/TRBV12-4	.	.	TGTGCCAGCAGTCCGGACGACACTGAAGCTTTCTTT	CASSPDDTEAFF
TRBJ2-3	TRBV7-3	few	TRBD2	TGTGCCAGCAGCTATACTAGCGGGGGGTCGGATACGCAGTATTTT	CASSYTSGGSDTQYF
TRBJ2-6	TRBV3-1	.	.	TGTGCCAGCAGCCAATCGGGGGTAAGATCTGGGGCCAACGTCCTGACTTTC	CASSQSGVRSGANVLTF
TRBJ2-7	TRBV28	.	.	TGTGCCAGCAGTCTGACCGCCCTTGGGCAGTACTTC	CASSLTALGQYF
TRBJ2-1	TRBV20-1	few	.	TGCAGTGCTAGAGATCAGAGTTCGGGGCGGAATGAGCAGTTCTTC	CSARDQSSGRNEQFF
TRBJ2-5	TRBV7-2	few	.	TGTGCCAGCAGCTTAGCGGCGGAATTGCAAGAGACCCAGTACTTC	CASSLAAELQETQYF
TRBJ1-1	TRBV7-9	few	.	TGTGCCAGCAGCTTACAACAGGAGATATTGATGAGAACTGAAGCTTTCTTT	CASSLQQEILMRTEAFF
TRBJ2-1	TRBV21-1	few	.	TGTGCCAGCAGCAAACGTCTGTATCCTGAGCAGTTCTTC	CASSKRLYPEQFF
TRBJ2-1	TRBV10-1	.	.	TGCGCCAGCAGTGATAGGAGAGTACCCTACAATGAGCAGTTCTTC	CASSDRRVPYNEQFF
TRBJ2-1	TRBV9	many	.	TGTGCCAGCAGCGGACGGGGCTCCTACAATGAGCAGTTCTTC	CASSGRGSYNEQFF
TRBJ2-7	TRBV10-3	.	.	TGTGCCATCAGTGTAGCCAGCAGCGACTACGAGCAGTACTTC	CAISVASSDYEQYF
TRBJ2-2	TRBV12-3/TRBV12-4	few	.	TGTGCCAGCAGCCGAGGTAGCGGTTCGAACACCGGGGAGCTGTTTTTT	CASSRGSGSNTGELFF
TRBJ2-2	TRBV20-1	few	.	TGCAGTGCTAAACGCCGCGGGGCCGGGGAGCTGTTTTTT	CSAKRRGAGELFF
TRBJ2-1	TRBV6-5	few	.	TGTGCCAGCAGTTACGCGGAGAGCTCCTACAATGAGCAGTTCTTC	CASSYAESSYNEQFF
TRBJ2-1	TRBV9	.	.	TGTGCCAGCAGCGTAGCGGACGGCCGCAATGAGCAGTTCTTC	CASSVADGRNEQFF
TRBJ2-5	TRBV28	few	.	TGTGCCAGCACTGGAGATCCGGTGCCCCAAGAGACCCAGTACTTC	CASTGDPVPQETQYF
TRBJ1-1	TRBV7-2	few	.	TGTGCCAGCAGCCCGGACGGACAGAACACTGAAGCTTTCTTT	CASSPDGQNTEAFF
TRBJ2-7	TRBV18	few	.	TGTGCCAGCTCACGCGATCGAACACTTGGCGAGCAGTACTTC	CASSRDRTLGEQYF
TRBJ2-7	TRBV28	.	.	TGTGCCAGCAGTTTAAAACGAATCCAAATAACCTACGAGCAGTACTTC	CASSLKRIQITYEQYF
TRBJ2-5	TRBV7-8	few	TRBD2	TGTGCCAGCAGCTTAAGGCGGTTTAGCGGGGCCCTGACCCAGTACTTC	CASSLRRFSGALTQYF
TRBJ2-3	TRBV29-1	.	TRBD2	TGCAGCGTCCGTTTGGTAGCGGGGCAGGCAGATACGCAGTATTTT	CSVRLVAGQADTQYF
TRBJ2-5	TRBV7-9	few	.	TGTGCCAGCAGCCCCGACACCTCTGGGGGAAAGACCCAGTACTTC	CASSPDTSGGKTQYF
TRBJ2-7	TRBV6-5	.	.	TGTGCCTCTCGGACCTACACCTACGAGCAGTACTTC	CASRTYTYEQYF
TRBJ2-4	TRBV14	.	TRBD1	TGTGCCAGCAGCCCCCGGGACAGGGTGGGCATTCAGTACTTC	CASSPRDRVGIQYF
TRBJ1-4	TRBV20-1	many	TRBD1	TGCAGTGCTCGTCCCACAGGGGAAGGAAATGAAAAACTGTTTTTT	CSARPTGEGNEKLFF